This T cell receptor beta chain stems from a study of blood T cell repertoires in COVID-19. Under the authors' procedure: Amplifying reference gene primers gave estimates of nucleated cell counts. Generated by immunoSEQ multiplex PCR, the TCRdb table keeps only in-frame clones and is missing some. The D gene and trimming were derived from the DNA, and the V and J assignments and clone size from that table. The data contain roughly 360,000 clones, about four fifths of them singletons. In its sample, this clone was seen a few times. The CDR3 has 13 amino acids. CDR1 SGHNT and CDR2 YENEEA come from the germline V gene. The V segment lost 3 bases and the J segment 6 bases; nucleotides outside the gene matches: 0.

The sequence came from a woman aged 45-65 years who had recovered from COVID-19. Sequences were obtained from PBMCs or T cells enriched from blood (not recorded which). This chain joins TRBV11-3 and TRBJ2-7; TRBD2 aligns across 12 bases. DNA of the CDR3: TGTGCCAGCAGCTTGACTAGCGGGAGCGAGCAGTACTTC. Translation: CASSLTSGSEQYF.